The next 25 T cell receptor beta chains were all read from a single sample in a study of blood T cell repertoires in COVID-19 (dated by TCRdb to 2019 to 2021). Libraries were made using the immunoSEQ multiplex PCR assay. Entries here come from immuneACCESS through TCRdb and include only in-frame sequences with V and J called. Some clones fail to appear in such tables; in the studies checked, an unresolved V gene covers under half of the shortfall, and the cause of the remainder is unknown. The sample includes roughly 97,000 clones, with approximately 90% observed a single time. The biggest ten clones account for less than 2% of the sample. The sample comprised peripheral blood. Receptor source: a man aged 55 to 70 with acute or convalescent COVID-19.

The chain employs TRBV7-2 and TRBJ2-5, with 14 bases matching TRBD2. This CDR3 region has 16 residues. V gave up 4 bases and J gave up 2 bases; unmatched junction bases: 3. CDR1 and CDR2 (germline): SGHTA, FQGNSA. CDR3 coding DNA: TGTGCCAGCAGCTCGCGGACTAGCGGGGGGCAAGAGACCCAGTACTTC. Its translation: CASSSRTSGGQETQYF. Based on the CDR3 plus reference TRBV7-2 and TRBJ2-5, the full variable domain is GAGVSQSPSNKVTEKGKDVELRCDPISGHTALYWYRQSLGQGLEFLIYFQGNSAPDKSGLPSDRFSAERTGGSVSTLTIQRTQQEDSAVYLCASSSRTSGGQETQYFGPGTRLLVL.

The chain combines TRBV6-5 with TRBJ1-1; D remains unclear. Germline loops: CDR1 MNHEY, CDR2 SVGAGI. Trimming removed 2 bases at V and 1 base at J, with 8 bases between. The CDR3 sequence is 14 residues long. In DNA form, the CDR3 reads TGTGCCAGCAGTTACGCTAACGAGAACACTGAAGCTTTCTTT. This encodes CASSYANENTEAFF.

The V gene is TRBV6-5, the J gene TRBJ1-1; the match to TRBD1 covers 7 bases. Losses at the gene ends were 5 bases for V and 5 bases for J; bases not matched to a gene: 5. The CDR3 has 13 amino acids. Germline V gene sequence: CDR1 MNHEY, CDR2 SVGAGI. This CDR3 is CASSQRGLTEAFF. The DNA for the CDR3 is TGTGCCAGCAGTCAAAGGGGGCTTACTGAAGCTTTCTTT.

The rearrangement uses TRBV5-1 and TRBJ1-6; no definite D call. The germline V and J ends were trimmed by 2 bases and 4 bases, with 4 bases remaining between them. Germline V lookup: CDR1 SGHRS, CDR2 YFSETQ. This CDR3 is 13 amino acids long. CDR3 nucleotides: TGCGCCAGCAGCTTCGGTTATAATTCACCCCTCCACTTT. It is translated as CASSFGYNSPLHF.

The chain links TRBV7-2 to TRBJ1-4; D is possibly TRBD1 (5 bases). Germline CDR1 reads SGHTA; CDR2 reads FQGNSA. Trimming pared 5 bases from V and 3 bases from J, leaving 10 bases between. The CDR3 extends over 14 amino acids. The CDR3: CASSPGGANEKLFF. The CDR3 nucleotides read TGTGCCAGCAGCCCCGGGGGGGCTAATGAAAAACTGTTTTTT.

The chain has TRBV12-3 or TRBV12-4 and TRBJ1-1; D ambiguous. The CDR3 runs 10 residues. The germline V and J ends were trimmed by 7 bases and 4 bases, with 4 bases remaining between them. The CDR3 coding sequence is TGTGCCAGCATGAGCACTGAAGCTTTCTTT. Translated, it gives CASMSTEAFF.

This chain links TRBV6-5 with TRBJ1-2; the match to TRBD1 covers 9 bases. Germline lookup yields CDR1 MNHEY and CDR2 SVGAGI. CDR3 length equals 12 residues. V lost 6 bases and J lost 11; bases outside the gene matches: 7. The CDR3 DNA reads TGTGCCAGCAGCCTGGACAGGGGTAGATACACCTTC. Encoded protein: CASSLDRGRYTF.

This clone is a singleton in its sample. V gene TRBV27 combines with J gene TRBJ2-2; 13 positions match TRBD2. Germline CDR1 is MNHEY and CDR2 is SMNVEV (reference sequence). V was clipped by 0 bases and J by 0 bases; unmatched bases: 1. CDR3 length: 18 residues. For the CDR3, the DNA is TGTGCCAGCAGTTTATCGACTAGCGGGGGGACGAACACCGGGGAGCTGTTTTTT. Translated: CASSLSTSGGTNTGELFF.

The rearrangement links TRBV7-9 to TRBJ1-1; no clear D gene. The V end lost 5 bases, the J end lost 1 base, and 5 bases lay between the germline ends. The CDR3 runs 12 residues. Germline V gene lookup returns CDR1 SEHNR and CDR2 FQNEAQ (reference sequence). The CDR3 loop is CASSHSNTEAFF. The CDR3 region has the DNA TGTGCCAGCAGCCACTCGAACACTGAAGCTTTCTTT. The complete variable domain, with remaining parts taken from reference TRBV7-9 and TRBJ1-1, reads DTGVSQNPRHKITKRGQNVTFRCDPISEHNRLYWYRQTLGQGPEFLTYFQNEAQLEKSRLLSDRFSAERPKGSFSTLEIQRTEQGDSAMYLCASSHSNTEAFFGQGTRLTVV.

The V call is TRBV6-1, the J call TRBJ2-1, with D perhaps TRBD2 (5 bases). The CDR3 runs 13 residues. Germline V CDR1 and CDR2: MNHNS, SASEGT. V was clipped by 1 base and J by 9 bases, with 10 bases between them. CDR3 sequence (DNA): TGTGCCAGCAGTGAAGGGTTACGGGGTGAGCAGTTCTTC. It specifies CASSEGLRGEQFF.

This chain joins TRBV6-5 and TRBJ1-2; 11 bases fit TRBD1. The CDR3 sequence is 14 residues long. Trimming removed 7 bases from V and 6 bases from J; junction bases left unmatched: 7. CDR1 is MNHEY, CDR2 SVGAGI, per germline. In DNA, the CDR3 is TGTGCCAGCACCGTAGGACAGGGGGCTAATGGCTACACCTTC. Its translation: CASTVGQGANGYTF.

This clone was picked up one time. CDR3 in amino acids: CASSLETYYYNEQFF. CDR3 in DNA: TGTGCCAGCAGCTTAGAAACTTACTATTACAATGAGCAGTTCTTC. The chain links TRBV11-2 to TRBJ2-1; D call uncertain. The CDR3 sequence is 15 residues long. From germline, CDR1 is SGHAT and CDR2 FQNNGV. Trimming took 0 bases from V and 4 from J, leaving 10 bases between them.

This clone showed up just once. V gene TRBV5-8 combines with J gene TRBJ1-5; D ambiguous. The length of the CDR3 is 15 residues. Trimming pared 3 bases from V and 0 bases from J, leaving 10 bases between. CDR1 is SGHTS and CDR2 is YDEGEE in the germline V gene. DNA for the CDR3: TGTGCCAGCAGCTCAGGTGAATATAGCAATCAGCCCCAGCATTTT. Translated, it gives CASSSGEYSNQPQHF.

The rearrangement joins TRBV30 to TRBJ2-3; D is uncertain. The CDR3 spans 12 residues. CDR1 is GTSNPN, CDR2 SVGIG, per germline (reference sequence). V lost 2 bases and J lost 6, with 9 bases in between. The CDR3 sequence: CAWSTSADTQYF. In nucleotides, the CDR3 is TGTGCCTGGAGTACAAGCGCCGATACGCAGTATTTT.

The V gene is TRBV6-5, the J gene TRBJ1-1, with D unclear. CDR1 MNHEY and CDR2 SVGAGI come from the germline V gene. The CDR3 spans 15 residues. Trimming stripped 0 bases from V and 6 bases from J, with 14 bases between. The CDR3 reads CASSYSTGDGSEAFF. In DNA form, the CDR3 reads TGTGCCAGCAGTTACTCTACCGGGGATGGGTCTGAAGCTTTCTTT.

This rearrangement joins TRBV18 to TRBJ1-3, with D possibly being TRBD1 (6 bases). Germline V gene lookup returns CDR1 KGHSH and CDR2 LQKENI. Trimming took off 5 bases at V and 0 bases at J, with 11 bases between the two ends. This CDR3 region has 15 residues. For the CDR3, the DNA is TGTGCCAGCTCAAGGGGGACAAACTCTGGAAACACCATATATTTT. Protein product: CASSRGTNSGNTIYF.

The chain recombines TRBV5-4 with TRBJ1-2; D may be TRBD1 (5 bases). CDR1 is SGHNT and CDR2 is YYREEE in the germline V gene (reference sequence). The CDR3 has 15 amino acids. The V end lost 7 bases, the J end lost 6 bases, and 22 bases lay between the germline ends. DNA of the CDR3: TGTGCCAGCCTTTTCTTGGGCAGGGAAGGAGATGGCTACACCTTC. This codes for CASLFLGREGDGYTF. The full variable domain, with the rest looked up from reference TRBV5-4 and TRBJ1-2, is ETGVTQSPTHLIKTRGQQVTLRCSSQSGHNTVSWYQQALGQGPQFIFQYYREEENGRGNFPPRFSGLQFPNYSSELNVNALELDDSALYLCASLFLGREGDGYTFGSGTRLTVV.

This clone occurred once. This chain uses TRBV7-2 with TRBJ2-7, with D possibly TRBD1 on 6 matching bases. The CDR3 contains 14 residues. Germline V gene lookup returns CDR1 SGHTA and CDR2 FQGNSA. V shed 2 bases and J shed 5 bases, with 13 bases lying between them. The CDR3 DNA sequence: TGTGCCAGCAGCTTAAGGACAGCGGAAGACGAGCAGTACTTC. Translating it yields CASSLRTAEDEQYF.

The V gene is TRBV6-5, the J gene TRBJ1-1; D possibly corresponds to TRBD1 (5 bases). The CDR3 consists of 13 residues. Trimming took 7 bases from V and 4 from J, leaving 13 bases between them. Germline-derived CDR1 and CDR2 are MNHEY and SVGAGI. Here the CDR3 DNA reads TGTGCCAGCAAACTGGCCGGGGGCACTGAAGCTTTCTTT. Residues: CASKLAGGTEAFF.

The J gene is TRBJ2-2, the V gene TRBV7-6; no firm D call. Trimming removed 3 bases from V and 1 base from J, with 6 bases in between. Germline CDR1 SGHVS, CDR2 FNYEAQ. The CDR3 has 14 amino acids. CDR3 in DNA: TGTGCCAGCAGCTTGGCCGAGAACACCGGGGAGCTGTTTTTT. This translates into CASSLAENTGELFF.

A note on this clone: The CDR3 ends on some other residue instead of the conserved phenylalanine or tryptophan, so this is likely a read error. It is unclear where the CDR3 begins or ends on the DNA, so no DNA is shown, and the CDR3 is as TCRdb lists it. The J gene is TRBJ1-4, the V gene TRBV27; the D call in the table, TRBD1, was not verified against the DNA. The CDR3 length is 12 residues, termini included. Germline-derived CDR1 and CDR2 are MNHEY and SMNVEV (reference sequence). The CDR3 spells CASSPADRGQAI.

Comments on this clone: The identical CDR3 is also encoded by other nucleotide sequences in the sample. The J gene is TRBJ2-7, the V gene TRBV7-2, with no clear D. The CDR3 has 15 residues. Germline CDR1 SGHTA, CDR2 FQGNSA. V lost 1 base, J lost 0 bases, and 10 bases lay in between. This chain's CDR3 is CASSLGSGTSYEQYF. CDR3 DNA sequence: TGTGCCAGCAGCTTAGGGTCAGGAACCTCCTACGAGCAGTACTTC.

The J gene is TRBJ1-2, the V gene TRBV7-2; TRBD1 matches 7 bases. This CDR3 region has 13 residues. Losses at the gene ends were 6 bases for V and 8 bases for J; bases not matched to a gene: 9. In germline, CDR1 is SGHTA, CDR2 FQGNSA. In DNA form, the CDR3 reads TGTGCCAGCAGTTTGCCAGGGGGGTTGGGCTACACCTTC. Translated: CASSLPGGLGYTF. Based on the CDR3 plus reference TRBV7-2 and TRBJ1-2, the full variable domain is GAGVSQSPSNKVTEKGKDVELRCDPISGHTALYWYRQSLGQGLEFLIYFQGNSAPDKSGLPSDRFSAERTGGSVSTLTIQRTQQEDSAVYLCASSLPGGLGYTFGSGTRLTVV.

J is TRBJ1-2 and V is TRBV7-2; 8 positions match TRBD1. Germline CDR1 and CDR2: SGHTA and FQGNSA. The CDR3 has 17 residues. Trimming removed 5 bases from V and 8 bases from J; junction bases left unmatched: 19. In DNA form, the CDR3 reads TGTGCCAGCAGCCGTCTCCTGCGGCTCAGGGGGCCAAACGGCTACACCTTC. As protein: CASSRLLRLRGPNGYTF.

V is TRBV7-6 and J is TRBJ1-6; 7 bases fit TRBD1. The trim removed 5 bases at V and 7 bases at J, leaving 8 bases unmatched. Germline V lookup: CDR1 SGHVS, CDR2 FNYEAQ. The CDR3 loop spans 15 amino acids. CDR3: CASSVTRDSNSPLHF. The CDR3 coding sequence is TGTGCCAGCAGCGTAACCCGGGACAGCAATTCACCCCTCCACTTT.